This T cell receptor beta chain is drawn from a study of blood T cell repertoires in COVID-19. Clones were read by immunoSEQ multiplex PCR, and TCRdb kept only the in-frame ones, dropping some. Here the sample spans 300,000 to 400,000 clones, 89% being singletons. V was cut by 7 bases and J by 0 bases, with 16 bases left in between. The germline CDR1 and CDR2 sequences are MDHEN and SYDVKM. The CDR3 length is 15 residues. The rearrangement joins TRBV28 to TRBJ2-7; TRBD2 is a possible D gene (5 bases). Sequences were obtained from PBMCs or T cells enriched from blood (not recorded which). This sequence originates from a man in his sixties who had recovered from COVID-19. The CDR3 bases are TGTGCCAGCACCCCCGGCCCGGGGAGCTCCTACGAGCAGTACTTC. This codes for CASTPGPGSSYEQYF.